The entry that follows covers one T cell receptor (beta chain) sequence. The CDR3 covers 16 residues. The trim removed 0 bases at V and 8 bases at J, leaving 7 bases unmatched. Per the germline V gene, CDR1 is LGHDT and CDR2 is YNNKEL (reference sequence). The source of the sample is a study of blood T cell repertoires in COVID-19. Using immunoSEQ multiplex PCR, the repertoire was profiled, and TCRdb retains in-frame clones only, with some absent. This table has about 190,000 clones, approximately 84% appearing once. J is TRBJ2-1 and V is TRBV3-1 (or the pseudogene TRBV3-2), with 10 positions matching TRBD1. Source material: PBMCs or T cells enriched from blood (not recorded which). The origin of this receptor is a woman between 25 and 40 years old who had recovered from COVID-19. The CDR3, as DNA: TGTGCCAGCAGCCAAGACCGGGACAGGGGTAGGGATGAGCAGTTCTTC. This translates into CASSQDRDRGRDEQFF.